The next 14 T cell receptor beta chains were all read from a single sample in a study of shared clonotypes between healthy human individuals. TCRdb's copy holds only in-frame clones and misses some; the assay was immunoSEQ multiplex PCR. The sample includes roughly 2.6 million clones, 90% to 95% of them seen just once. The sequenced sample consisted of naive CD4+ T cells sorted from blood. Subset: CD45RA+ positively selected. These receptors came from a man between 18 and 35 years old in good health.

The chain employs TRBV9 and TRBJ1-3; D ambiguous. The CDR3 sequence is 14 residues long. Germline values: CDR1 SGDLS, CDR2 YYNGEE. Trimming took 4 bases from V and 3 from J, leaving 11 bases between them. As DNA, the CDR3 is TGTGCCAGCAGCTCTAGGACGGATGGAAACACCATATATTTT. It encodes CASSSRTDGNTIYF.

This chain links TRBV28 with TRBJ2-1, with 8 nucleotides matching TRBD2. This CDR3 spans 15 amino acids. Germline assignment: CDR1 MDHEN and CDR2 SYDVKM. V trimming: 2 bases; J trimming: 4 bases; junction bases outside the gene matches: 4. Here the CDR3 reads CASSLPGGPYNEQFF. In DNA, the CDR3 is TGTGCCAGCAGTTTACCGGGGGGGCCGTACAATGAGCAGTTCTTC.

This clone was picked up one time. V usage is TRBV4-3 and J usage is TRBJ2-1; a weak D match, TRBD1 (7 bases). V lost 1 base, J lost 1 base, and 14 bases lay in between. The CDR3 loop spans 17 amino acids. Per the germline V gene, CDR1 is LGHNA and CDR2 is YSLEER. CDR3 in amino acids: CASSQGQGGVSYNEQFF. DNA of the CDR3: TGCGCCAGCAGCCAAGGTCAGGGGGGAGTGTCCTACAATGAGCAGTTCTTC.

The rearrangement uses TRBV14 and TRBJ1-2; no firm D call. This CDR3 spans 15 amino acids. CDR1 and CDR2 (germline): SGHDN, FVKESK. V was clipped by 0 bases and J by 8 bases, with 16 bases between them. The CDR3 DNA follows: TGTGCCAGCAGCCAAGACTGGGGAGGATCGGACGGCTACACCTTC. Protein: CASSQDWGGSDGYTF.

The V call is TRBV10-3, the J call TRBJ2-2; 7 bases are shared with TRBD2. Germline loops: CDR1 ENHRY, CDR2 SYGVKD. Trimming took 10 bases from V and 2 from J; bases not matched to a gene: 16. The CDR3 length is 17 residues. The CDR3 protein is CASGSGGLLGNTGELFF. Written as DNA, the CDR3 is TGTGCCAGCGGCTCGGGGGGATTACTAGGAAACACCGGGGAGCTGTTTTTT.

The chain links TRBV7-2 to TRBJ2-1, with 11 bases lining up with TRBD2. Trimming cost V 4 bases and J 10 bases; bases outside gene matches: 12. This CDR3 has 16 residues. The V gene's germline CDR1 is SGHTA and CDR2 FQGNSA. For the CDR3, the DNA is TGTGCCAGCAGCTCGATTAGCGGGGGGGACCTCAGAGAGCAGTTCTTC. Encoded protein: CASSSISGGDLREQFF.

CDR3 in amino acids: CASSPQGSSSGANVLTF. CDR3 in DNA: TGTGCCAGCTCACCACAGGGGTCAAGCTCTGGGGCCAACGTCCTGACTTTC. V gene TRBV18 combines with J gene TRBJ2-6; D may be TRBD1 (5 bases). Germline CDR1 is KGHSH and CDR2 is LQKENI. The V end was cut by 1 base, the J end by 0 bases, with 10 bases between. The CDR3 has 17 residues. Supplemented by reference TRBV18 and TRBJ2-6, the full variable domain reads NAGVMQNPRHLVRRRGQEARLRCSPMKGHSHVYWYRQLPEEGLKFMVYLQKENIIDESGMPKERFSAEFPKEGPSILRIQQVVRGDSAAYFCASSPQGSSSGANVLTFGAGSRLTVL.

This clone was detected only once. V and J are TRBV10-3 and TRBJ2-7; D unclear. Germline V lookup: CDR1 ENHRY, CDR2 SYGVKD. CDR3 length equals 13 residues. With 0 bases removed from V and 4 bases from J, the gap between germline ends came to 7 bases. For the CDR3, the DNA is TGTGCCATCAGTGAGTCGAACGGGTACGAGCAGTACTTC. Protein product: CAISESNGYEQYF.

DNA for the CDR3: TGCAGCGTTGGGCAGGTATTCACAGATACGCAGTATTTT. Translated: CSVGQVFTDTQYF. The chain combines TRBV29-1 with TRBJ2-3; the D is unclear. The CDR3 spans 13 residues. Germline V gives CDR1 SQVTM, CDR2 ANQGSEA. The V and J ends lost 4 bases and 2 bases respectively, with 10 bases between them.

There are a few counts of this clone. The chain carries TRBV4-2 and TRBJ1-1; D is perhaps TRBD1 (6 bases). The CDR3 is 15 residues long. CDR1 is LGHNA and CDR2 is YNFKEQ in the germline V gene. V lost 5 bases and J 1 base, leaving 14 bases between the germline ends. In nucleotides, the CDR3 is TGTGCCAGCAGCGACAGAGGGGGGCCGAACACTGAAGCTTTCTTT. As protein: CASSDRGGPNTEAFF.

CDR3 bases: TGTGCCAGCTCACCACAGACAGGGGGCTTTATGCAAGAGACCCAGTACTTC. Translating it yields CASSPQTGGFMQETQYF. The chain combines TRBV18 with TRBJ2-5, with TRBD1 matching 10 bases. CDR3 length: 17 amino acids. Germline V gives CDR1 KGHSH, CDR2 LQKENI. Losses at the gene ends were 1 base for V and 2 bases for J; bases not matched to a gene: 7.

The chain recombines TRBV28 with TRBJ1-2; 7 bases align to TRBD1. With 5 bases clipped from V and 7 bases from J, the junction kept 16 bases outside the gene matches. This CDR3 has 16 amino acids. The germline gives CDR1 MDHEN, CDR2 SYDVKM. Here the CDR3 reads CASSVTRPTGIAGYTF. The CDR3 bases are TGTGCCAGCAGTGTCACTCGCCCGACAGGGATAGCTGGCTACACCTTC.

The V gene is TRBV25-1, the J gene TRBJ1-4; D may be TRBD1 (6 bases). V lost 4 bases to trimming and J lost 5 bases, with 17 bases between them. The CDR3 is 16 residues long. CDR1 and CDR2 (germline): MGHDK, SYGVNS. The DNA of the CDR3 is TGTGCCAGCAGTGTCCAGGGGCAGGGGCAGAATGAAAAACTGTTTTTT. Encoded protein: CASSVQGQGQNEKLFF.

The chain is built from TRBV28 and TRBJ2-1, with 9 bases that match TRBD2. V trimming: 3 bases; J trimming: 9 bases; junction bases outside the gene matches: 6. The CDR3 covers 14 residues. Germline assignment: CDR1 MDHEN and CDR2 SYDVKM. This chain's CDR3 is CASSLAGGHGEQFF. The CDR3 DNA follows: TGTGCCAGCAGTTTGGCGGGGGGGCACGGTGAGCAGTTCTTC.